One sample yielded the 9 T cell receptor beta chains listed below, sequenced in a study of neurological immune-mediated disorders. One entry per CDR3 protein results from TCRdb running MiXCR on the 5' RACE reads. The profile shows around 23,000 distinct CDR3 sequences, around an eighth of them singletons. Sequenced sample: PBMCs. These receptors were obtained from a middle-aged woman with HTLV-1-associated myelopathy (HAM/TSP).

This clonotype was recorded many times. The chain employs TRBV7-3 and TRBJ2-1, with TRBD2 as a possible D gene (5 bases). This CDR3 is built from 13 residues. The germline gives CDR1 SGHTA, CDR2 FQGTGA. The V gene lost 5 bases and the J gene lost 8 bases, with 13 bases spanning the gap. In DNA form, the CDR3 reads TGTGCCAGCAGCCGGGAAAGAGGCCATGAGCAGTTCTTC. It specifies CASSRERGHEQFF.

This clonotype occurred many times. V gene TRBV3-1 combines with J gene TRBJ1-2; the match to TRBD1 covers 10 bases. Germline CDR1 and CDR2: LGHDT and YNNKEL (reference sequence). The CDR3 consists of 14 residues. V lost 5 bases to trimming and J lost 3 bases; unmatched junction nucleotides: 3. CDR3 sequence: CASSLDRGDYGYTF. Here the CDR3 DNA reads TGTGCCAGCAGCTTGGACAGGGGGGACTATGGCTACACCTTC. Looking up the rest from reference TRBV3-1 and TRBJ1-2 gives the full variable domain: DTAVSQTPKYLVTQMGNDKSIKCEQNLGHDTMYWYKQDSKKFLKIMFSYNNKELIINETVPNRFSPKSPDKAHLNLHINSLELGDSAVYFCASSLDRGDYGYTFGSGTRLTVV.

This clonotype has at least ten counts. This chain uses TRBV6-6 with TRBJ2-3; D tentatively reads TRBD1 or TRBD2 (6 bases each). Looked up from germline, CDR1 is MNHNY and CDR2 is SVGAGI (reference sequence). Between the trimmed V and J ends, which lost 4 bases and 1 base, there was a span of 12 bases. The CDR3 length is 15 residues. The CDR3 region is CASSSGGLGTDTQYF. CDR3 in DNA: TGTGCCAGCAGTTCCGGGGGCCTGGGCACAGATACGCAGTATTTT.

This clonotype showed up many times. The chain couples TRBV5-1 to TRBJ2-1, with 7 positions matching TRBD1. Germline-derived CDR1 and CDR2 are SGHRS and YFSETQ. V lost 5 bases and J lost 0; bases outside the gene matches: 8. This CDR3 comprises 16 residues. CDR3: CASSPFRDSSYNEQFF. The CDR3, as DNA: TGCGCCAGCAGTCCCTTCCGGGACAGCTCCTACAATGAGCAGTTCTTC.

This clonotype was seen repeatedly, ten times or more. The J gene is TRBJ2-1, the V gene TRBV3-1, with D perhaps matching TRBD1 or TRBD2 (6 bases each). The CDR3 sequence is 17 residues long. The germline V gene encodes CDR1 LGHDT and CDR2 YNNKEL (reference sequence). V was pared by 1 base and J by 8 bases, with 21 bases between. CDR3 DNA: TGTGCCAGCAGCCAAGTCGGGTATTGGGGGGCGACCGATGAGCAGTTCTTC. It translates to CASSQVGYWGATDEQFF.

The table lists this clonotype with many counts. The chain has TRBV20-1 and TRBJ1-2; 12 bases are a match to TRBD1. V trimming: 5 bases; J trimming: 6 bases; junction bases outside the gene matches: 13. This CDR3 is built from 16 residues. Germline V gene sequence: CDR1 DFQATT, CDR2 SNEGSKA (reference sequence). The CDR3 here is CSAYLGTGGQGHGYTF. CDR3 bases: TGCAGTGCTTACCTCGGGACAGGGGGCCAGGGGCATGGCTACACCTTC.

This clonotype was recorded at least ten times. V gene TRBV5-1 combines with J gene TRBJ2-5; TRBD1 matches 8 bases. CDR3 length: 14 residues. Per germline, CDR1 SGHRS and CDR2 YFSETQ. With V trimmed by 4 bases and J by 4 bases, 6 bases remained unmatched. The CDR3 region is CASSPTGARETQYF. The CDR3 DNA is TGCGCCAGCAGCCCGACAGGGGCGCGAGAGACCCAGTACTTC.

This chain uses TRBV10-3 with TRBJ2-1; 7 positions agree with TRBD2. The V and J ends lost 6 bases and 8 bases, in that order; junction bases with no gene match: 13. Germline-derived CDR1 and CDR2 are ENHRY and SYGVKD. The CDR3 consists of 15 residues. CDR3 in amino acids: CAISGSGGSRDEQFF. CDR3 in DNA: TGTGCCATCAGCGGGTCTGGCGGGAGCAGGGATGAGCAGTTCTTC.

This clonotype was counted at least ten times. The chain employs TRBV5-1 and TRBJ2-3, with TRBD1 matching 9 bases. V dropped 2 bases and J dropped 0; count of bases not matched to a gene: 13. The CDR3 length is 19 residues. Looked up from germline, CDR1 is SGHRS and CDR2 is YFSETQ. The CDR3 DNA reads as TGCGCCAGCAGCTTAGAGGGACAGGGATCCTTCTCTAGCACAGATACGCAGTATTTT. Encoded protein: CASSLEGQGSFSSTDTQYF.